Presented here are 2 T cell receptor beta chains from one specimen sequenced in a study of chemoradiotherapy in HPV16-positive cancers. The method was immunoSEQ multiplex PCR; TCRdb's version includes in-frame clones alone and lacks a portion of them. The sample consists of some 3,500 clones, approximately 71% of them appearing once. This material was obtained from a patient who underwent chemoradiotherapy. Receptors were obtained from a human donor with HPV-associated anogenital cancer.

The table lists this clone with a count of one. This chain joins TRBV2 and TRBJ2-7; 7 nucleotides agree with TRBD1. Germline-derived CDR1 and CDR2 are SNHLY and FYNNEI. The CDR3 sequence is 13 residues long. With 6 bases clipped from V and 11 bases from J, the junction kept 13 bases outside the gene matches. CDR3 DNA sequence: TGTGCCAGCAGCCCGGGACAGTCATATATGGAGTACTTC. This codes for CASSPGQSYMEYF.

This clone showed up just a few times. J is TRBJ2-1 and V is TRBV27; TRBD2 might be the D (5 bases). CDR1 MNHEY and CDR2 SMNVEV come from the germline V gene (reference sequence). The V end was cut by 5 bases, the J end by 6 bases, with 14 bases between. This CDR3 contains 14 residues. The CDR3 protein is CASSPRPGSNEQFF. The CDR3 nucleotides are TGTGCCAGCAGTCCCCGCCCGGGGAGCAATGAGCAGTTCTTC.